What follows describes a single TCR beta chain. TCRdb fed the 5' RACE reads into MiXCR, producing one record per CDR3 protein. The sample lists some 150,000 distinct CDR3 sequences; about 10% were seen once. This entry is derived from a study of T cells after yellow fever vaccination. Germline CDR1 MNHEY, CDR2 SVGEGT. Trimming took 6 bases from V and 2 from J, leaving 7 bases between them. The CDR3 sequence is 12 residues long. Sequencing used CD8+ T cells sorted from PBMCs, obtained 15 days after the yellow fever booster vaccination. The sequence came from a young man who received the YFV17D yellow fever vaccine. The V and J genes are TRBV6-2 or TRBV6-3 and TRBJ1-1; D not certain. The CDR3 DNA reads as TGTGCCAGCAGGAAGGGTAACACTGAAGCTTTCTTT. Encoded protein: CASRKGNTEAFF.